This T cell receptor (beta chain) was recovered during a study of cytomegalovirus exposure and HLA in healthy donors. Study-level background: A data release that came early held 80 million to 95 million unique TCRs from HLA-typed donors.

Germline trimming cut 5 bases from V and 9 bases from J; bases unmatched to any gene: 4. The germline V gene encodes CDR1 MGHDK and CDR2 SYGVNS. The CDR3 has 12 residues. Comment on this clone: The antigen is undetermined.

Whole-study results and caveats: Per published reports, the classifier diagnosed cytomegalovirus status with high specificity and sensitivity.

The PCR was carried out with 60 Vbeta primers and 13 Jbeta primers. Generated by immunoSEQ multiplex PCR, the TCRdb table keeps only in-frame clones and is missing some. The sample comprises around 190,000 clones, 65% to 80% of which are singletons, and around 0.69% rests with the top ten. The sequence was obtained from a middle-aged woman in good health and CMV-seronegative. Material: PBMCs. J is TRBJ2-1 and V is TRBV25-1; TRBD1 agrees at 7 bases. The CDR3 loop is CASSRQGREQFF. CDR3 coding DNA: TGTGCCAGCAGTCGACAGGGTCGTGAGCAGTTCTTC.